This T cell receptor beta chain came from a study of shared clonotypes between healthy human individuals. Study as a whole: Each donor's CD4 naive and CD4 memory cells filled three plates apiece, CD8 naive two, and CD8 memory one.

In replicate PCRs of sorted subsets, about 190 ng DNA, approximately 32,000 T cell genomes, was used. Clones were read by immunoSEQ multiplex PCR, and TCRdb kept only the in-frame ones, dropping some. The repertoire holds 2 million to 2.5 million clones, more than 85% seen once, with 0.35% to 0.5% in the top ten. The sample consisted of naive CD4+ T cells from PBMCs. Regarding subset: CD45RA+ positively selected. This receptor was taken from a man younger than 35 in good health. Some clones in this sample may be carry-over from other donors' samples.

The CDR3 region has the DNA TGTGCCAGCAGCTTAGGGCATACTACCGGGGAGCTGTTTTTT. This sequence encodes CASSLGHTTGELFF. This rearrangement joins TRBV7-2 to TRBJ2-2; D not resolved. Between the trimmed V and J ends, which lost 1 base and 5 bases, there was a span of 8 bases. Germline V gives CDR1 SGHTA, CDR2 FQGNSA. This CDR3 is built from 14 residues.